A selection of T cell receptor beta chains follows, all from one sample in a study of neurological immune-mediated disorders. MiXCR, run by TCRdb on the 5' RACE reads, gives a single entry per CDR3 protein. Of over 45,000 distinct CDR3 sequences listed, approximately 3.5% are singletons. What was sequenced was PBMCs. Source of these receptors: a man in his forties or fifties with multiple sclerosis. CDR3s include the opening cysteine and the closing phenylalanine or tryptophan. The D gene is left open where the match is weak. Clone size, where shown, is once, few, many, or a class for clones that have expanded.

CASRYTGTSGGMETQYF | TGCGCCAGCAGATACACCGGGACTAGCGGGGGTATGGAGACCCAGTACTTC | TRBJ2-5 | TRBV5-1 | many | TRBD2 | 17
CASSLPTGAVQHF | TGTGCCAGCAGTTTACCGACAGGGGCGGTTCAGCATTTT | TRBJ1-5 | TRBV28 | many | TRBD1 | 13
CSAREAGIGTDTQYF | TGCAGTGCTAGAGAGGCGGGGATCGGCACAGATACGCAGTATTTT | TRBJ2-3 | TRBV20-1 | many | NA | 15
CASSLTSGGSSYNEQFF | TGTGCCAGCAGCTTAACTAGCGGGGGTAGCTCCTACAATGAGCAGTTCTTC | TRBJ2-1 | TRBV7-2 | many | TRBD2 | 17
CASRAGPASYEQYF | TGTGCCAGCAGGGCCGGGCCTGCCTCCTACGAGCAGTACTTC | TRBJ2-7 | TRBV12-3/TRBV12-4 | many | NA | 14
CASSATNNEQFF | TGCGCCAGCAGCGCGACTAACAATGAGCAGTTCTTC | TRBJ2-1 | TRBV5-1 | many | NA | 12
CASSSPGGVENIQYF | TGTGCCAGCAGTTCCCCAGGGGGGGTTGAAAACATTCAGTACTTC | TRBJ2-4 | TRBV28 | NA | NA | 15
CASSQDRGGYGYTF | TGTGCCAGCAGCCAAGACAGGGGCGGCTATGGCTACACCTTC | TRBJ1-2 | TRBV3-1 | many | NA | 14
CSAPGSRVYGYTF | TGCAGTGCTCCCGGGTCAAGGGTCTATGGCTACACCTTC | TRBJ1-2 | TRBV20-1 | many | NA | 13
CSARVDRPYEQYF | TGCAGTGCTAGGGTGGACAGGCCCTACGAGCAGTACTTC | TRBJ2-7 | TRBV20-1 | many | TRBD1 | 13
CASSLGPGGSSYEQYF | TGCGCCAGCAGCTTGGGTCCCGGGGGCAGCTCCTACGAGCAGTACTTC | TRBJ2-7 | TRBV5-1 | many | NA | 16
CSVDRAGVNGRELFF | TGCAGCGTTGATCGGGCAGGGGTTAATGGCAGGGAGCTGTTTTTT | TRBJ2-2 | TRBV29-1 | few | NA | 15
CATSDPGTGVYEQYF | TGTGCCACCAGTGACCCCGGGACAGGGGTCTACGAGCAGTACTTC | TRBJ2-7 | TRBV24-1 | many | TRBD1 | 15
CASSPRTGAETQYF | TGTGCCAGCAGCCCAAGGACAGGGGCGGAGACCCAGTACTTC | TRBJ2-5 | TRBV9 | many | TRBD1 | 14
CASSLEAPDTQYF | TGTGCCAGCAGCTTGGAAGCGCCAGATACGCAGTATTTT | TRBJ2-3 | TRBV7-9 | many | NA | 13
CASSLWDTGELFF | TGTGCCAGCAGCTTATGGGATACCGGGGAGCTGTTTTTT | TRBJ2-2 | TRBV7-9 | many | NA | 13
CASSQKTSGFTYEQYF | TGCGCCAGCAGCCAAAAGACTAGCGGGTTTACCTACGAGCAGTACTTC | TRBJ2-7 | TRBV5-1 | many | TRBD2 | 16
CASSSLLAGGPDTQYF | TGTGCCAGCAGTTCCTTACTAGCGGGGGGGCCAGATACGCAGTATTTT | TRBJ2-3 | TRBV12-3/TRBV12-4 | many | TRBD2 | 16
CASSLKGPNEKLFF | TGCGCCAGCAGCTTAAAAGGGCCTAATGAAAAACTGTTTTTT | TRBJ1-4 | TRBV5-1 | many | NA | 14
CATSRGRGTSPLHF | TGTGCCACCAGCAGAGGTCGGGGGACTTCACCCCTCCACTTT | TRBJ1-6 | TRBV15 | many | NA | 14
CASSFQDRDGETQYF | TGTGCCAGCAGTTTCCAGGACAGGGATGGAGAGACCCAGTACTTC | TRBJ2-5 | TRBV12-3/TRBV12-4 | many | TRBD1 | 15
CASSIGQELLDTQYF | TGTGCCAGTAGTATTGGGCAGGAACTCTTGGATACGCAGTATTTT | TRBJ2-3 | TRBV19 | many | NA | 15
CASSEGQPYGYTF | TGCGCCAGCAGCGAAGGACAGCCTTATGGCTACACCTTC | TRBJ1-2 | TRBV5-1 | many | NA | 13
CASSRGGNSYEQYF | TGTGCCAGCAGTAGGGGGGGAAACTCCTACGAGCAGTACTTC | TRBJ2-7 | TRBV7-9 | many | NA | 14
CSASQSAREQFF | TGCAGTGCCAGTCAGTCCGCCCGTGAGCAGTTCTTC | TRBJ2-1 | TRBV20-1 | many | NA | 12
CSVYPASTDTQYF | TGCAGTGTTTACCCCGCTAGCACAGATACGCAGTATTTT | TRBJ2-3 | TRBV20-1 | many | NA | 13
CSARTVNNQPQHF | TGCAGTGCTAGGACAGTAAACAATCAGCCCCAGCATTTT | TRBJ1-5 | TRBV20-1 | many | NA | 13
CASSSSGQGNTEAFF | TGTGCCAGCAGCTCGAGCGGACAGGGGAACACTGAAGCTTTCTTT | TRBJ1-1 | TRBV7-9 | many | TRBD1 | 15
CSARTSGGTRSGDTQYF | TGCAGTGCTAGGACTAGCGGGGGAACCCGGTCAGGGGATACGCAGTATTTT | TRBJ2-3 | TRBV20-1 | many | TRBD2 | 17
CASRPTSGGAGELFF | TGTGCCAGCAGGCCGACTAGCGGGGGGGCCGGGGAGCTGTTTTTT | TRBJ2-2 | TRBV12-3/TRBV12-4 | many | TRBD2 | 15
CASSQGEGSYNEQFF | TGTGCCAGCTCACAAGGGGAAGGCTCCTACAATGAGCAGTTCTTC | TRBJ2-1 | TRBV18 | many | NA | 15
CASSLRSGENIQYF | TGTGCCAGCAGCTTACGATCAGGGGAAAACATTCAGTACTTC | TRBJ2-4 | TRBV5-5 | many | NA | 14
CASSLVSRGIGANVLTF | TGTGCCAGCAGCTTAGTGTCCCGAGGAATTGGGGCCAACGTCCTGACTTTC | TRBJ2-6 | TRBV7-6 | many | NA | 17
CASSLIARTSGIEDTQYF | TGTGCCAGCAGTTTAATCGCCAGGACTAGCGGTATTGAGGATACGCAGTATTTT | TRBJ2-3 | TRBV12-3/TRBV12-4 | many | TRBD2 | 18
CASSMDSPYNEQFF | TGTGCCAGCAGCATGGACAGCCCCTACAATGAGCAGTTCTTC | TRBJ2-1 | TRBV7-9 | many | NA | 14
CASSLAGGVYGGEQYF | TGCGCCAGCAGCTTGGCAGGGGGCGTGTATGGTGGCGAGCAGTACTTC | TRBJ2-7 | TRBV5-1 | many | TRBD1 | 16
CASSPGGDYGYTF | TGTGCCAGCTCTCCAGGGGGTGACTATGGCTACACCTTC | TRBJ1-2 | TRBV18 | many | TRBD1 | 13
CASSLPLWDSGNTIYF | TGTGCCAGCAGCCTCCCTTTGTGGGACTCTGGAAACACCATATATTTT | TRBJ1-3 | TRBV7-9 | many | NA | 16
CASTTGATQPQHF | TGTGCCAGCACTACAGGGGCAACTCAGCCCCAGCATTTT | TRBJ1-5 | TRBV2 | NA | TRBD1 | 13
CSARVGLAGGPTDTQYF | TGCAGTGCTAGAGTGGGACTAGCGGGGGGGCCCACAGATACGCAGTATTTT | TRBJ2-3 | TRBV20-1 | many | TRBD2 | 17